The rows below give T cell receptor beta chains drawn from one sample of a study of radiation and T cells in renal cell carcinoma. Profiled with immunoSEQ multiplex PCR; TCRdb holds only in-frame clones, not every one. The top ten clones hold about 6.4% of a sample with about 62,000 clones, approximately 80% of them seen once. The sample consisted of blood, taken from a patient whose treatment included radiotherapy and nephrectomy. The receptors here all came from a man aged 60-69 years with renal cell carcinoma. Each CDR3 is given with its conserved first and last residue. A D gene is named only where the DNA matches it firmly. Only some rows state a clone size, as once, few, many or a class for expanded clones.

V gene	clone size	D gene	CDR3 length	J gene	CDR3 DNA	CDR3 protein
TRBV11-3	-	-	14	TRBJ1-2	TGTGCCAGCAGCCAGGATGGTTTTAGCTATGGCTACACCTTC	CASSQDGFSYGYTF
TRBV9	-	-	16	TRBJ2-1	TGTGCCAGCGGGTCCGGGTTAGGCAGGCAGAACAATGAGCAGTTCTTC	CASGSGLGRQNNEQFF
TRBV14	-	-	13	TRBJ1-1	TGTGCCACCACATCGCAGTTGAACACTGAAGCTTTCTTT	CATTSQLNTEAFF
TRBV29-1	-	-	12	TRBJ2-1	TGCAGCGTTGGGGACAATGACTATGAGCAGTTCTTC	CSVGDNDYEQFF
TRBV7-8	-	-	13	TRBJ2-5	TGTGCCAGCAGCTCCGGACAGCAAGAGACCCAGTACTTC	CASSSGQQETQYF
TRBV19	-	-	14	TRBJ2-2	TGTGCCAGCAAGTCCTGGGGCGACACCGGGGAGCTGTTTTTT	CASKSWGDTGELFF
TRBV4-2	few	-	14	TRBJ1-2	TGTGCCAGCAGCCAAGTCGGGCAGACCTATGGCTACACCTTC	CASSQVGQTYGYTF
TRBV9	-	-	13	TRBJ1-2	TGTGCCTCCTCCCCAGGCAGGGTATATGGCTACACCTTC	CASSPGRVYGYTF
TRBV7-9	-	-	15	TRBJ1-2	TGTGTCAGCAGCCTCTTCGTCGGAGGTAACTATGGCTACACCTTC	CVSSLFVGGNYGYTF
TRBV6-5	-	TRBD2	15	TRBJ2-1	TGTGCCAGCAGTTACGGGGGGGTAAGATCCGGTGAGCAGTTCTTC	CASSYGGVRSGEQFF
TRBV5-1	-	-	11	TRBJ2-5	TGCGCCAGCAGCACCCAAGAGACCCAGTACTTC	CASSTQETQYF
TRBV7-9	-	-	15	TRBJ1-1	TGTGCCAGCAGCCCGCAGGGCGGGGAGGGCACTGAAGCTTTCTTT	CASSPQGGEGTEAFF
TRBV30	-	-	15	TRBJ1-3	TGTGCCTGGAGGGAAACGGGGACCGCCGGAAACACCATATATTTT	CAWRETGTAGNTIYF
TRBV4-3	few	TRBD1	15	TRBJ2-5	TGCGCCAGCAGCAATACAGGGGGAAACCAAGAGACCCAGTACTTC	CASSNTGGNQETQYF
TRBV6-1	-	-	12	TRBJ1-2	TGTGCCAGCAGTGATGAAGGGGAAGGCTACACCTTC	CASSDEGEGYTF
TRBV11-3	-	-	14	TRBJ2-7	TGTGCCAGCAGCTCATCATACCCGGGGGCCGAGCAGTACTTC	CASSSSYPGAEQYF
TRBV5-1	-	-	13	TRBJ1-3	TGCGCCAGCCAGGAGGGGTCTGGAAACACCATATATTTT	CASQEGSGNTIYF
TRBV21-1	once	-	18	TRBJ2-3	TGTGCCAGCAGCAAAGGGACGGGGAACCCGGGAAGGGCAGATACGCAGTATTTT	CASSKGTGNPGRADTQYF